This T cell receptor beta chain was sequenced in a study of OX40 agonist ivuxolimab in advanced cancers. Clones were sequenced by immunoSEQ multiplex PCR, and TCRdb holds only the in-frame ones, with some missing. Among approximately 60,000 clones listed, around 90% were seen once. This clone has only one observation. J was trimmed by 8 bases and V by 7 bases; bases with no gene match: 11. Germline values: CDR1 MNHEY, CDR2 SVGAGI. This CDR3 is 14 amino acids long. This clonotype was sampled from an adult with an advanced solid tumor such as melanoma, head and neck, liver or kidney cancer. The sample in question was CD4+ or CD8+ T cells sorted from blood, obtained in a trial of the OX40 agonist ivuxolimab. This chain uses TRBV6-5 with TRBJ1-5; 7 bases are a match to TRBD1. CDR3 sequence (DNA): TGTGCCAGCAATCGACAGGGAGCAAGGGAGCCCCAGCATTTT. Its translation is CASNRQGAREPQHF.